This T cell receptor beta chain was sequenced in a study of T cell responses to AZD1222 COVID-19 vaccine. Looking at the study overall: Recipients boosted at about 4 weeks or about 12 weeks are pooled.

Comment on this clone: Its cognate antigen is unknown.

V was shortened by 5 bases and J by 3 bases, with 1 base between the two germline ends. From germline, CDR1 is SEHNR and CDR2 FQNEAQ (reference sequence). This CDR3 region has 10 residues. TCRdb keeps only in-frame clones here, not all; method: immunoSEQ multiplex PCR. Of roughly 120,000 clones listed, about 88% are singletons. Broader study findings: Sampling that yielded the repertoires occurred only after the peak T cell response. Regions left unmutated in variants are reportedly the target of nearly half of spike-specific TCRs. Clonal diversity was possibly underestimated; the donors were predominantly white British and more often female.

Sequenced material: peripheral blood, taken on day 0 of AZD1222 vaccination. This TCR came from an adult in good health. The chain recombines TRBV7-9 with TRBJ1-2; the D is unclear. The CDR3 is CASSDYGYTF. CDR3 nucleotide sequence: TGTGCCAGCAGCGACTATGGCTACACCTTC.